Listed here are 16 T cell receptor beta chains from one sample, sequenced in a study of blood T cell repertoires in COVID-19. The table came from immunoSEQ multiplex PCR; TCRdb's copy has only in-frame clones and leaves some out. The sample gives some 370,000 clones, 70% to 90% of which show up once; less than 11% is in the top ten. Sequencing was done on a sample of peripheral blood. All receptors come from a woman under 40 with COVID-19, enrolled during active disease.

This chain connects TRBV6-1 to TRBJ2-7; possibly TRBD1 for D (5 bases). The V end was cut by 0 bases, the J end by 2 bases, with 11 bases between. The CDR3 runs to 15 residues. The germline gives CDR1 MNHNS, CDR2 SASEGT. DNA for the CDR3: TGTGCCAGCAGTGAAGCGCGGACACCTCCCTACGAGCAGTACTTC. Amino acids: CASSEARTPPYEQYF.

This rearrangement joins TRBV11-3 to TRBJ2-1, with 11 bases lining up with TRBD2. Germline CDR1 and CDR2: SGHNT and YENEEA. CDR3 length: 15 amino acids. The trim removed 5 bases at V and 8 bases at J, leaving 8 bases unmatched. The CDR3 reads CASSLTSGSRDEQFF. The CDR3, as DNA: TGTGCCAGCAGCCTCACTAGCGGGAGCCGGGATGAGCAGTTCTTC.

This sequence joins TRBV7-9 and TRBJ2-1, with 10 bases matching TRBD2. V gave up 6 bases and J gave up 9 bases; unmatched junction bases: 17. Germline V gene lookup returns CDR1 SEHNR and CDR2 FQNEAQ (reference sequence). The CDR3 is made up of 17 amino acids. The CDR3: CASRYNLGLAGVVEQFF. CDR3 bases: TGTGCCAGCAGATATAACCTCGGCCTAGCGGGAGTAGTTGAGCAGTTCTTC. Combining the CDR3 with reference TRBV7-9 and TRBJ2-1 gives the whole variable domain DTGVSQNPRHKITKRGQNVTFRCDPISEHNRLYWYRQTLGQGPEFLTYFQNEAQLEKSRLLSDRFSAERPKGSFSTLEIQRTEQGDSAMYLCASRYNLGLAGVVEQFFGPGTRLTVL.

The V gene is TRBV25-1, the J gene TRBJ2-7; the match to TRBD2 covers 8 bases. Trimming removed 3 bases from V and 7 bases from J; junction bases left unmatched: 8. The CDR3 totals 14 residues. Per germline, CDR1 MGHDK and CDR2 SYGVNS. Written as DNA, the CDR3 is TGTGCCAGCAGTGACCCCGGGACTAGATTTGAGCAGTACTTC. Translation gives CASSDPGTRFEQYF.

The chain combines TRBV3-1 (or the pseudogene TRBV3-2) with TRBJ2-1; D is uncertain. The CDR3 has 13 amino acids. The germline V gene encodes CDR1 LGHDT and CDR2 YNNKEL (reference sequence). The V and J ends lost 5 bases and 4 bases respectively, with 9 bases between them. DNA for the CDR3: TGTGCCAGCAGCTTAATGGAGTACAATGAGCAGTTCTTC. As protein: CASSLMEYNEQFF.

V and J are TRBV10-3 and TRBJ1-6, with 7 bases that match TRBD1. The ends lost 6 bases at V and 10 bases at J; junction bases unmatched: 12. CDR3 length: 15 amino acids. Germline V gene sequence: CDR1 ENHRY, CDR2 SYGVKD. The CDR3 bases are TGTGCCATCAGAAAGGACAGGCTGCCGGGGTCACCCCTCCACTTT. As protein: CAIRKDRLPGSPLHF.

This chain joins TRBV28 and TRBJ2-2; 10 bases agree with TRBD1. V was clipped by 8 bases and J by 4 bases; unmatched bases: 4. CDR3 length: 14 residues. CDR1 is MDHEN, CDR2 SYDVKM, per germline. CDR3 DNA sequence: TGTGCCAGCGCAAGGACAGGGGGCACCGGGGAGCTGTTTTTT. Translation gives CASARTGGTGELFF. Looking up the rest from reference TRBV28 and TRBJ2-2 gives the full variable domain: DVKVTQSSRYLVKRTGEKVFLECVQDMDHENMFWYRQDPGLGLRLIYFSYDVKMKEKGDIPEGYSVSREKKERFSLILESASTNQTSMYLCASARTGGTGELFFGEGSRLTVL.

The chain employs TRBV19 and TRBJ2-7; tentative D call: TRBD1 (6 bases). This CDR3 has 16 amino acids. The ends were cut back, 10 bases at V and 2 bases at J, with 24 bases in the middle. CDR1 is LNHDA, CDR2 SQIVND, per germline (reference sequence). The CDR3 sequence is CATSTGGTGTPYEQYF. In DNA, the CDR3 is TGTGCCACCAGTACGGGTGGCACAGGGACCCCCTACGAGCAGTACTTC.

This chain connects TRBV3-1 (or the pseudogene TRBV3-2) to TRBJ2-5, with 10 bases that match TRBD2. CDR1 is LGHDT and CDR2 is YNNKEL in the germline V gene (reference sequence). CDR3 length equals 15 residues. V dropped 4 bases and J dropped 4; count of bases not matched to a gene: 6. Here the CDR3 reads CASSLPLAGVETQYF. In DNA, the CDR3 is TGTGCCAGCAGCCTGCCCCTAGCGGGAGTAGAGACCCAGTACTTC.

The chain uses TRBV28 and TRBJ2-7, with 9 positions matching TRBD2. The germline V gene has CDR1 MDHEN and CDR2 SYDVKM. The CDR3 runs to 14 residues. Unmatched junction bases numbered 5, after V lost 6 bases and J lost 2 bases. The CDR3 region is CASRLAGGPYEQYF. In nucleotides, the CDR3 is TGTGCCAGCAGACTCGCGGGAGGGCCCTACGAGCAGTACTTC.

The chain combines TRBV7-2 with TRBJ2-7; 8 positions agree with TRBD1. V trimming: 2 bases; J trimming: 4 bases; junction bases outside the gene matches: 10. This CDR3 comprises 16 residues. Germline V lookup: CDR1 SGHTA, CDR2 FQGNSA. This CDR3 reads CASSLPPDRGGYEQYF. The CDR3 DNA is TGTGCCAGCAGCTTACCACCAGACAGGGGAGGATACGAGCAGTACTTC.

This chain uses TRBV28 with TRBJ2-7; tentatively, D is TRBD2 (7 bases). V gave up 6 bases and J gave up 3 bases, with 21 bases separating them. Germline CDR1 MDHEN, CDR2 SYDVKM. The CDR3 loop spans 16 amino acids. This CDR3 reads CASSNPRRGASYEQYF. The CDR3 bases are TGTGCCAGCAGCAACCCCCGCCGGGGGGCTAGCTACGAGCAGTACTTC.

The table lists this clone with a few counts. The rearrangement uses TRBV19 and TRBJ2-4; D is perhaps TRBD1 (5 bases). Trimming shortened V by 5 bases and J by 7 bases, and 12 bases separated the two germline ends. The CDR3 consists of 13 residues. Germline loops: CDR1 LNHDA, CDR2 SQIVND (reference sequence). The DNA of the CDR3 is TGTGCCAGTAGTGGCCAGGGTGCGAACATTCAGTACTTC. This sequence encodes CASSGQGANIQYF.

This clone was detected once. The chain couples TRBV19 to TRBJ2-4; 11 bases agree with TRBD1. The CDR3 has 16 residues. V trimming: 3 bases; J trimming: 0 bases; junction bases outside the gene matches: 1. Germline CDR1 is LNHDA and CDR2 is SQIVND (reference sequence). CDR3 protein: CASSMGTGGAKNIQYF. The CDR3 coding sequence is TGTGCCAGTAGTATGGGGACAGGGGGAGCCAAAAACATTCAGTACTTC.

The rearrangement uses TRBV2 and TRBJ1-2; 7 bases are a match to TRBD1. J gave up 6 bases and V 4 bases, and 8 bases lay outside the gene matches. CDR3 length: 14 amino acids. Germline V CDR1 and CDR2: SNHLY, FYNNEI. The CDR3 region is CASSGPDREHGYTF. Here the CDR3 DNA reads TGTGCCAGCAGTGGCCCCGACAGGGAACATGGCTACACCTTC.

V and J are TRBV6-1 and TRBJ2-3, with 10 positions matching TRBD2. The CDR3 consists of 15 residues. Trimming at V came to 0 bases and at J to 5 bases, leaving 2 bases not matched to a gene. Germline CDR1 is MNHNS and CDR2 is SASEGT. In DNA form, the CDR3 reads TGTGCCAGCAGTGAAGCGGTAGCGGGAGGAGATACGCAGTATTTT. This gives the protein CASSEAVAGGDTQYF.